The present entry profiles one T cell receptor (beta chain) with its context. This sample stems from a study of blood T cell repertoires in COVID-19. Across the study: Sites across the United States, Italy and Spain contributed samples from acute and convalescent COVID-19. The cDNA or gDNA used as material had been derived from T cells, B-cell-depleted T cells, or PBMCs.

Germline-derived CDR1 and CDR2 are SGDLS and YYNGEE. This CDR3 spans 13 amino acids. Trimming removed 4 bases from V and 2 bases from J, with 10 bases in between. Authors' data handling: Scientists estimated how many nucleated cells there were by amplifying reference gene primers. Some clones are missing from TCRdb's copy, which holds only in-frame ones; the method was immunoSEQ multiplex PCR. D and trimming come from the DNA, and the V and J calls and clone size come from that table. The sample shows some 150,000 clones, roughly 90% of them seen only once. J is TRBJ2-7 and V is TRBV9, with a weak D call TRBD1 (5 bases). The sample taken for sequencing was peripheral blood. This clonotype originated in a woman in her sixties or seventies who had recovered from COVID-19. The CDR3 coding sequence is TGTGCCAGCAGCTTAGACAGCCCCTACGAGCAGTACTTC. It yields the protein CASSLDSPYEQYF.